The 28 T cell receptor beta chains in this list originate from one sample, sequenced in a study of cytomegalovirus exposure and HLA in healthy donors. This table comes from immunoSEQ multiplex PCR, and its TCRdb copy is limited to in-frame clones, with some not included. The sample has 150,000 to 200,000 clones; around 88% are singletons. The sequenced sample was PBMCs. These TCRs come from a woman younger than 35 in good health and CMV-seronegative.

The rearrangement links TRBV5-4 to TRBJ2-2; TRBD1 might be the D (6 bases). Trimming took 2 bases from V and 5 from J, leaving 13 bases between them. Germline assignment: CDR1 SGHNT and CDR2 YYREEE (reference sequence). CDR3 length equals 15 residues. As DNA, the CDR3 is TGTGCCAGCAGCTTTCAACAGGGCGGTACCGGGGAGCTGTTTTTT. Amino acid sequence: CASSFQQGGTGELFF.

This chain uses TRBV5-4 with TRBJ2-6; TRBD1 is a possible D gene (5 bases). Germline V lookup: CDR1 SGHNT, CDR2 YYREEE (reference sequence). Deletions cut 6 bases from V and 1 base from J, with 5 bases between. This CDR3 contains 13 residues. CDR3 in amino acids: CASTGSGANVLTF. As DNA, the CDR3 is TGTGCCAGCACAGGGTCTGGGGCCAACGTCCTGACTTTC.

The chain has TRBV4-1 and TRBJ2-3, with no clear D. Trimming pared 4 bases from V and 5 bases from J, leaving 10 bases between. The CDR3 extends over 13 amino acids. Germline V gives CDR1 MGHRA, CDR2 YSYEKL. Here the CDR3 DNA reads TGCGCCAGCAGCCTACTCTACAGAGATACGCAGTATTTT. Amino acid sequence: CASSLLYRDTQYF.

The gene calls are TRBV7-3 and TRBJ2-1; D is perhaps TRBD2 (6 bases). V shed 6 bases and J shed 5 bases, with 14 bases lying between them. The CDR3 totals 14 residues. Germline-derived CDR1 and CDR2 are SGHTA and FQGTGA. The CDR3 sequence is CASSLASFDNEQFF. CDR3 DNA sequence: TGTGCCAGCAGTCTAGCGTCGTTTGACAATGAGCAGTTCTTC. Looking up the rest from reference TRBV7-3 and TRBJ2-1 gives the full variable domain: GAGVSQTPSNKVTEKGKYVELRCDPISGHTALYWYRQSLGQGPEFLIYFQGTGAADDSGLPNDRFFAVRPEGSVSTLKIQRTERGDSAVYLCASSLASFDNEQFFGPGTRLTVL.

The chain recombines TRBV6-6 with TRBJ2-2; 10 bases match TRBD2. J was trimmed by 6 bases and V by 3 bases; bases with no gene match: 1. Looked up from germline, CDR1 is MNHNY and CDR2 is SVGAGI (reference sequence). The CDR3 runs 14 residues. The CDR3 reads CASSYTSGAGELFF. DNA for the CDR3: TGTGCCAGCAGTTATACTAGCGGGGCCGGGGAGCTGTTTTTT.

The chain has TRBV7-9 and TRBJ2-7; the D gene is possibly TRBD2 (5 bases). V was trimmed by 5 bases and J by 7 bases, leaving 24 bases between them. Germline V gene sequence: CDR1 SEHNR, CDR2 FQNEAQ (reference sequence). The CDR3 totals 16 residues. The CDR3 sequence is CASSPPPVAARGEQYF. CDR3 DNA: TGTGCCAGCAGCCCCCCTCCGGTGGCAGCCCGGGGTGAGCAGTACTTC.

V gene TRBV19 combines with J gene TRBJ1-5, with 9 positions matching TRBD1. Germline V lookup: CDR1 LNHDA, CDR2 SQIVND (reference sequence). The junction had 5 bases not matched to a gene; V was cut back by 5 bases and J by 3 bases. The length of the CDR3 is 15 residues. DNA of the CDR3: TGTGCCAGTAGTTTTGGGACAGGGTACAATCAGCCCCAGCATTTT. Protein sequence: CASSFGTGYNQPQHF.

V and J are TRBV13 and TRBJ2-5; a possible D gene is TRBD1 (5 bases). V dropped 4 bases and J dropped 1 base, with 10 bases sitting between them. Germline assignment: CDR1 PRHDT and CDR2 FYEKMQ (reference sequence). This CDR3 contains 14 residues. CDR3 sequence: CASSSDRRQETQYF. As DNA, the CDR3 is TGTGCCAGCAGCTCAGACAGACGCCAAGAGACCCAGTACTTC.

V is TRBV6-5 and J is TRBJ1-1; TRBD1 matches at 11 bases. Germline V gives CDR1 MNHEY, CDR2 SVGAGI. J was trimmed by 4 bases and V by 5 bases; bases with no gene match: 3. The CDR3 loop spans 14 amino acids. The CDR3 region has the DNA TGTGCCAGCAGTCCCGGGACAGGGGGCACTGAAGCTTTCTTT. This codes for CASSPGTGGTEAFF.

This sequence joins TRBV6-5 and TRBJ1-2; 11 bases are a match to TRBD1. The CDR3 totals 15 residues. J lost 8 bases, V lost 6 bases, and 11 bases had no gene match. Germline values: CDR1 MNHEY, CDR2 SVGAGI. CDR3 bases: TGTGCCAGCAGGGAACATGGACAGGGGGCGAGAGGCTACACCTTC. Protein: CASREHGQGARGYTF.

The chain has TRBV5-1 and TRBJ2-1; D ambiguous. V was shortened by 4 bases and J by 0 bases, with 14 bases between the two germline ends. Germline V gives CDR1 SGHRS, CDR2 YFSETQ. This CDR3 has 16 amino acids. In DNA form, the CDR3 reads TGCGCCAGCAGCCCCATCAGCGTGGACTCCTACAATGAGCAGTTCTTC. Amino acid sequence: CASSPISVDSYNEQFF.

The CDR3 spells CATSRAGLAKNIQYF. CDR3 sequence (DNA): TGTGCCACCAGCAGGGCGGGACTAGCCAAAAACATTCAGTACTTC. The chain has TRBV15 and TRBJ2-4; D is perhaps TRBD2 (6 bases). The CDR3 loop spans 15 amino acids. Trimming shortened V by 3 bases and J by 0 bases, and 9 bases separated the two germline ends. In germline, CDR1 is LNHNV, CDR2 YYDKDF (reference sequence).

The rearrangement joins TRBV7-6 to TRBJ2-1; 8 nucleotides agree with TRBD2. This CDR3 is 17 amino acids long. Germline V lookup: CDR1 SGHVS, CDR2 FNYEAQ. Trimming cost V 5 bases and J 4 bases; bases outside gene matches: 13. For the CDR3, the DNA is TGTGCCAGCAGCCGGGGCATCGGGACTAGTTTATACAATGAGCAGTTCTTC. This sequence encodes CASSRGIGTSLYNEQFF.

The chain recombines TRBV7-9 with TRBJ1-3, with D uncertain. The ends were cut back, 5 bases at V and 4 bases at J, with 9 bases in the middle. Germline V CDR1 and CDR2: SEHNR, FQNEAQ (reference sequence). The CDR3 covers 13 residues. The CDR3 DNA reads as TGTGCCAGCAGCCCACAAATGGGAAACACCATATATTTT. This sequence encodes CASSPQMGNTIYF.

The CDR3 DNA is TGTGCCAGTAGATCCGGGACAGGCTTGAACACTGAAGCTTTCTTT. It encodes CASRSGTGLNTEAFF. The chain joins TRBV19 to TRBJ1-1, with TRBD1 matching 8 bases. The trim removed 6 bases at V and 0 bases at J, leaving 6 bases unmatched. Germline V gene lookup returns CDR1 LNHDA and CDR2 SQIVND (reference sequence). The CDR3 has 15 residues. Supplemented by reference TRBV19 and TRBJ1-1, the full variable domain reads DGGITQSPKYLFRKEGQNVTLSCEQNLNHDAMYWYRQDPGQGLRLIYYSQIVNDFQKGDIAEGYSVSREKKESFPLTVTSAQKNPTAFYLCASRSGTGLNTEAFFGQGTRLTVV.

The rearrangement links TRBV7-9 to TRBJ2-5; 9 positions match TRBD1. The CDR3 extends over 14 amino acids. CDR1 and CDR2 (germline): SEHNR, FQNEAQ (reference sequence). The V gene end was trimmed by 8 bases and the J gene end by 5 bases; junction bases not matched to a gene: 9. CDR3 sequence reads: CASDSQGASETQYF. CDR3 DNA: TGTGCCAGCGACTCACAGGGGGCGTCGGAGACCCAGTACTTC.

Here the CDR3 DNA reads TGTGCCAGTAGCCCTACAGGGAGCAACTATGGCTACACCTTC. This encodes CASSPTGSNYGYTF. V is TRBV19 and J is TRBJ1-2, with a possible D match to TRBD1 (6 bases). Trimming took off 6 bases at V and 2 bases at J, with 13 bases between the two ends. This CDR3 comprises 14 residues. Germline V gene lookup returns CDR1 LNHDA and CDR2 SQIVND (reference sequence).

This chain uses TRBV4-1 with TRBJ1-1; D remains ambiguous. Trimming took off 7 bases at V and 2 bases at J, with 17 bases between the two ends. The germline V gene has CDR1 MGHRA and CDR2 YSYEKL. The CDR3 totals 15 residues. The CDR3 loop reads CASTPRRGPNTEAFF. CDR3 DNA: TGCGCCAGCACGCCCAGACGGGGTCCCAACACTGAAGCTTTCTTT.

The chain uses TRBV4-1 and TRBJ1-3; 9 bases agree with TRBD1. The CDR3 has 16 residues. Germline CDR1 is MGHRA and CDR2 is YSYEKL. V was clipped by 2 bases and J by 4 bases; unmatched bases: 6. The CDR3 loop is CASSQLQGARGNTIYF. The CDR3 bases are TGCGCCAGCAGCCAATTACAGGGGGCGCGAGGAAACACCATATATTTT.

A word on this clone: One junction end does not reproduce the germline sequence, and a read error may be involved. The CDR3 coding sequence is TGTGCCTGGAGTAGAGACGTTGCCGGGACAGGGGTAAACTTTGGCTACACCTTC. Its protein is CAWSRDVAGTGVNFGYTF. The chain links TRBV30 to TRBJ1-2; 10 bases line up with TRBD1. Germline CDR1 GTSNPN, CDR2 SVGIG (reference sequence). This CDR3 contains 18 residues. The whole variable domain, filled in from reference TRBV30 and TRBJ1-2, reads SQTIHQWPATLVQPVGSPLSLECTVEGTSNPNLYWYRQAAGRGLQLLFYSVGIGQISSEVPQNLSASRPQDRQFILSSKKLLLSDSGFYLCAWSRDVAGTGVNFGYTFGSGTRLTVV.

V is TRBV4-1 and J is TRBJ2-3; TRBD1 might be the D (6 bases). V lost 4 bases and J 3 bases, leaving 8 bases between the germline ends. CDR1 MGHRA and CDR2 YSYEKL come from the germline V gene. This CDR3 is 13 amino acids long. The CDR3: CASSRTVTDTQYF. The DNA of the CDR3 is TGCGCCAGCAGCCGGACAGTAACAGATACGCAGTATTTT.

J is TRBJ2-7 and V is TRBV18; D not certain. The CDR3 sequence is 14 residues long. Trimming removed 4 bases at V and 1 base at J, with 11 bases between. Germline loops: CDR1 KGHSH, CDR2 LQKENI. CDR3 nucleotides: TGTGCCAGCTCACGGCGACAACAGTCCTACGAGCAGTACTTC. Its protein is CASSRRQQSYEQYF.

This chain connects TRBV25-1 to TRBJ2-7, with a tentative D call TRBD1 (6 bases). Between the trimmed V and J ends, which lost 6 bases and 3 bases, there was a span of 12 bases. The CDR3 is 13 residues long. The germline V gene has CDR1 MGHDK and CDR2 SYGVNS. In nucleotides, the CDR3 is TGTGCCAGCAGGGGGGACACCCGCTACGAGCAGTACTTC. Translation: CASRGDTRYEQYF.

This clone was detected only once. This chain joins TRBV11-2 and TRBJ2-7; 10 nucleotides match TRBD2. CDR3 length: 16 residues. The V segment lost 5 bases and the J segment 4 bases; nucleotides outside the gene matches: 11. Germline CDR1 reads SGHAT; CDR2 reads FQNNGV. The CDR3 loop is CASSQWASGRGYEQYF. In DNA form, the CDR3 reads TGTGCCAGCAGCCAGTGGGCGAGCGGGAGGGGTTACGAGCAGTACTTC. The entire variable domain, with the rest obtained from reference TRBV11-2 and TRBJ2-7, is as follows: EAGVAQSPRYKIIEKRQSVAFWCNPISGHATLYWYQQILGQGPKLLIQFQNNGVVDDSQLPKDRFSAERLKGVDSTLKIQPAKLEDSAVYLCASSQWASGRGYEQYFGPGTRLTVT.

The rearrangement joins TRBV27 to TRBJ1-6; D may be TRBD1 (6 bases). CDR1 MNHEY and CDR2 SMNVEV come from the germline V gene (reference sequence). Trimming cost V 11 bases and J 5 bases, with 13 bases left between them. The CDR3 length is 13 residues. The CDR3 spells CAYRDTNNSPLHF. The CDR3 bases are TGTGCCTACCGGGACACCAATAATTCACCCCTCCACTTT.

V usage is TRBV30 and J usage is TRBJ1-1; 9 positions agree with TRBD1. In germline, CDR1 is GTSNPN, CDR2 SVGIG (reference sequence). Trimming at V came to 3 bases and at J to 1 base, leaving 0 bases not matched to a gene. The CDR3 covers 13 residues. The CDR3 region has the DNA TGTGCCTGGAGGGGACAGGGGAACACTGAAGCTTTCTTT. This codes for CAWRGQGNTEAFF.

This clone was seen only a few times. The rearrangement uses TRBV6-5 and TRBJ2-7; TRBD2 might be the D (6 bases). The length of the CDR3 is 14 residues. Deletions cut 2 bases from V and 3 bases from J, with 11 bases between. The germline V gene encodes CDR1 MNHEY and CDR2 SVGAGI. The CDR3 sequence is CASSYLQGGYEQYF. CDR3 nucleotides: TGTGCCAGCAGTTACCTCCAGGGAGGCTACGAGCAGTACTTC.

V and J are TRBV11-2 and TRBJ2-2, with 7 bases aligning to TRBD1. J lost 0 bases, V lost 2 bases, and 9 bases had no gene match. CDR3 length: 18 amino acids. The germline V gene encodes CDR1 SGHAT and CDR2 FQNNGV. The CDR3 here is CASSLYLSGTANTGELFF. CDR3 DNA: TGTGCCAGCAGCTTATATCTGTCGGGGACAGCGAACACCGGGGAGCTGTTTTTT.